These 30 T cell receptor beta chains were sequenced from one sample in a study of CD8+ T cells in alopecia areata. RNA was isolated and reverse transcribed to cDNA, the sequencing template. Measured with immunoSEQ multiplex PCR; TCRdb has only the in-frame clones, and not every one. The sample has some 170,000 clones; 50% to 70% are singletons. This specimen consisted of CD4+ T cells sorted from blood, obtained at week 0. These receptors were obtained from a human donor with alopecia areata.

This chain uses TRBV4-3 with TRBJ2-1, with unresolved D. This CDR3 has 14 amino acids. Germline V gene lookup returns CDR1 LGHNA and CDR2 YSLEER. Trimming took off 0 bases at V and 4 bases at J, with 7 bases between the two ends. The CDR3 region has the DNA TGCGCCAGCAGCCAAGATCGGCGTTACAATGAGCAGTTCTTC. Its protein is CASSQDRRYNEQFF.

In this sample, this clone turned up a few times. The chain joins TRBV30 to TRBJ1-4; unclear D gene. With 4 bases removed from V and 5 bases from J, the gap between germline ends came to 8 bases. The CDR3 runs to 12 residues. The germline V gene has CDR1 GTSNPN and CDR2 SVGIG (reference sequence). The CDR3 sequence is CAWNEQNEKLFF. The CDR3 DNA reads as TGTGCCTGGAACGAGCAAAATGAAAAACTGTTTTTT.

This sequence joins TRBV5-6 and TRBJ2-1; 10 bases map to TRBD1. Germline CDR1 SGHDT, CDR2 YYEEEE. The ends lost 4 bases at V and 8 bases at J; junction bases unmatched: 6. The length of the CDR3 is 14 residues. The CDR3 DNA sequence: TGTGCCAGCAGCGCGACAGGGGGCTTGGATGAGCAGTTCTTC. As protein: CASSATGGLDEQFF. The full variable domain, its missing parts supplied by reference TRBV5-6 and TRBJ2-1, is DAGVTQSPTHLIKTRGQQVTLRCSPKSGHDTVSWYQQALGQGPQFIFQYYEEEERQRGNFPDRFSGHQFPNYSSELNVNALLLGDSALYLCASSATGGLDEQFFGPGTRLTVL.

The chain couples TRBV2 to TRBJ2-7; D is unclear. Trimming cost V 7 bases and J 2 bases, with 12 bases left between them. The CDR3 has 13 residues. Looked up from germline, CDR1 is SNHLY and CDR2 is FYNNEI. Written as DNA, the CDR3 is TGTGCCAGCATTATGACTGCGACCTACGAGCAGTACTTC. It yields the protein CASIMTATYEQYF.

The chain recombines TRBV2 with TRBJ1-1, with D perhaps TRBD1 (5 bases). V lost 2 bases and J lost 4, with 11 bases in between. The CDR3 contains 14 residues. Per germline, CDR1 SNHLY and CDR2 FYNNEI. CDR3 nucleotides: TGTGCCAGCAGTGAACAGGGATATGGCACTGAAGCTTTCTTT. Protein sequence: CASSEQGYGTEAFF.

V and J are TRBV29-1 and TRBJ1-1; no definite D call. Germline V gene sequence: CDR1 SQVTM, CDR2 ANQGSEA. V lost 7 bases, J lost 0 bases, and 9 bases lay in between. This CDR3 has 12 amino acids. This CDR3 is CSGTRMNTEAFF. Here the CDR3 DNA reads TGCAGCGGCACCAGAATGAACACTGAAGCTTTCTTT.

This chain links TRBV30 with TRBJ2-5; D is uncertain. The germline V gene has CDR1 GTSNPN and CDR2 SVGIG (reference sequence). There are 11 residues in the CDR3. The V end was cut by 4 bases, the J end by 3 bases, with 6 bases between. The CDR3 nucleotides read TGTGCCTGGAACTCGAAAGAGACCCAGTACTTC. Translated, it gives CAWNSKETQYF.

The chain carries TRBV19 and TRBJ1-2, with D tentatively TRBD1 (6 bases). Germline CDR1 and CDR2: LNHDA and SQIVND (reference sequence). The CDR3 runs 13 residues. V was shortened by 5 bases and J by 7 bases, with 14 bases between the two germline ends. CDR3 DNA sequence: TGTGCCAGTAGTGTGGGGGGGCAAGTTGGCTACACCTTC. It is translated as CASSVGGQVGYTF.

CDR3 in DNA: TGCGCCAGCAGCCAAGAGAAGGGGATCGGCACAGATACGCAGTATTTT. It yields the protein CASSQEKGIGTDTQYF. This chain connects TRBV4-1 to TRBJ2-3; possible D gene TRBD1, 5 bases. Germline loops: CDR1 MGHRA, CDR2 YSYEKL. Deletions cut 0 bases from V and 1 base from J, with 11 bases between. CDR3 size: 16 residues.

The V gene is TRBV29-1, the J gene TRBJ1-1; possibly TRBD1 for D (6 bases). V lost 4 bases, J lost 11 bases, and 11 bases lay in between. This CDR3 comprises 10 residues. Germline assignment: CDR1 SQVTM and CDR2 ANQGSEA. The CDR3 sequence is CSVGDMTAFF. The CDR3 bases are TGCAGCGTTGGGGACATGACGGCTTTCTTT.

The chain carries TRBV25-1 and TRBJ2-7; 10 bases map to TRBD1. The length of the CDR3 is 11 residues. Germline V gives CDR1 MGHDK, CDR2 SYGVNS. The J segment lost 8 bases and the V segment lost 6 bases, leaving 1 base of the junction unmatched. The CDR3 DNA reads TGTGCCAGCAGGGGACAGGGGAAGCAGTACTTC. Its translation is CASRGQGKQYF.

V is TRBV5-1 and J is TRBJ1-2; no clear D gene. V dropped 0 bases and J dropped 4 bases, with 10 bases sitting between them. This CDR3 has 14 amino acids. CDR1 is SGHRS and CDR2 is YFSETQ in the germline V gene. This chain's CDR3 is CASSLDGSLYGYTF. CDR3 in DNA: TGCGCCAGCAGCTTGGACGGAAGCCTCTATGGCTACACCTTC.

This chain links TRBV30 with TRBJ2-5; a weak D match, TRBD2 (6 bases). CDR1 GTSNPN and CDR2 SVGIG come from the germline V gene (reference sequence). This CDR3 contains 15 residues. Trimming took off 0 bases at V and 7 bases at J, with 18 bases between the two ends. In nucleotides, the CDR3 is TGTGCCTGGAGTGTGTCACTTGGTGGAGGGAGGACCCAGTACTTC. Translation gives CAWSVSLGGGRTQYF.

This sequence joins TRBV5-1 and TRBJ1-3; D is unresolved. V lost 0 bases to trimming and J lost 0 bases, with 4 bases between them. The germline V gene has CDR1 SGHRS and CDR2 YFSETQ. This CDR3 has 14 amino acids. The CDR3 region is CASSLEASGNTIYF. The DNA of the CDR3 is TGCGCCAGCAGCTTGGAGGCCTCTGGAAACACCATATATTTT.

The gene calls are TRBV5-6 and TRBJ2-7; 8 bases are shared with TRBD1. The CDR3 contains 16 residues. Germline V CDR1 and CDR2: SGHDT, YYEEEE. The J segment lost 1 base and the V segment lost 3 bases, leaving 9 bases of the junction unmatched. CDR3 sequence (DNA): TGTGCCAGCAGCTCGAAGCAGGGGACAGGTTCCTACGAGCAGTACTTC. Encoded protein: CASSSKQGTGSYEQYF.

This clone is categorized as medium-sized (0.01 to 0.1%). J is TRBJ2-1 and V is TRBV19; no reliable D call. Trimming removed 10 bases at V and 7 bases at J, with 14 bases between. The CDR3 covers 12 residues. Germline V CDR1 and CDR2: LNHDA, SQIVND (reference sequence). CDR3 residues: CATLGLPNEQFF. Written as DNA, the CDR3 is TGTGCCACTTTGGGCCTCCCTAATGAGCAGTTCTTC.

The V and J genes are TRBV9 and TRBJ2-2; D gene uncertain. CDR3 length equals 13 residues. V lost 5 bases and J lost 1, with 6 bases in between. Per the germline V gene, CDR1 is SGDLS and CDR2 is YYNGEE. CDR3 protein: CASRAGNTGELFF. The CDR3 nucleotides read TGTGCCAGCAGGGCAGGGAACACCGGGGAGCTGTTTTTT.

Within the sample, this clone is medium-sized (0.01 to 0.1%). The rearrangement links TRBV13 to TRBJ2-3, with D perhaps matching TRBD2 (6 bases). CDR3 length: 12 residues. Germline V lookup: CDR1 PRHDT, CDR2 FYEKMQ (reference sequence). Trimming removed 5 bases at V and 6 bases at J, with 9 bases between. CDR3 coding DNA: TGTGCCAGCAGCCCTACTAGCGATACGCAGTATTTT. This translates into CASSPTSDTQYF.

V and J are TRBV7-9 and TRBJ2-1, with D hard to call. This CDR3 region has 17 residues. The germline gives CDR1 SEHNR, CDR2 FQNEAQ (reference sequence). Trimming shortened V by 1 base and J by 3 bases, and 16 bases separated the two germline ends. CDR3 protein: CASSLDPQKRVYNEQFF. The CDR3 DNA follows: TGTGCCAGCAGCTTAGATCCCCAGAAGCGAGTCTACAATGAGCAGTTCTTC.

The V gene is TRBV30, the J gene TRBJ1-2; D might be TRBD1 (5 bases). Per germline, CDR1 GTSNPN and CDR2 SVGIG (reference sequence). Trimming took off 8 bases at V and 3 bases at J, with 7 bases between the two ends. The CDR3 consists of 10 residues. The CDR3: CAGGDYGYTF. Here the CDR3 DNA reads TGTGCCGGAGGGGACTATGGCTACACCTTC.

The chain recombines TRBV5-5 with TRBJ2-5; maybe TRBD1 (5 bases). Trimming removed 1 base at V and 5 bases at J, with 18 bases between. CDR1 SGHKS and CDR2 YYEKEE come from the germline V gene (reference sequence). The CDR3 is 16 residues long. CDR3 protein: CASSLPGSRGTETQYF. The DNA of the CDR3 is TGTGCCAGCAGCTTGCCCGGGTCTAGGGGTACGGAGACCCAGTACTTC.

This clone has ten or more counts. V usage is TRBV6-1 and J usage is TRBJ1-6, with 8 bases aligning to TRBD1. Germline assignment: CDR1 MNHNS and CDR2 SASEGT. The CDR3 has 11 residues. Losses at the gene ends were 9 bases for V and 11 bases for J; bases not matched to a gene: 3. The CDR3 loop reads CASRTGPPLHF. CDR3 DNA sequence: TGTGCCAGTCGGACAGGGCCACCCCTCCACTTT.

The genes are TRBV6-4 and TRBJ2-3; the D is unclear. Germline V gene lookup returns CDR1 MRHNA and CDR2 SNTAGT. The CDR3 is 13 residues long. The V and J ends lost 0 bases and 4 bases respectively, with 5 bases between them. This chain's CDR3 is CASSDSRADTQYF. In DNA form, the CDR3 reads TGTGCCAGCAGTGACTCGAGAGCAGATACGCAGTATTTT.

The V gene is TRBV4-3, the J gene TRBJ1-6; 8 bases align to TRBD1. Germline V lookup: CDR1 LGHNA, CDR2 YSLEER. The CDR3 runs to 15 residues. The V segment lost 4 bases and the J segment 10 bases; nucleotides outside the gene matches: 9. CDR3 sequence (DNA): TGCGCCAGCAGCCCGCGGACAGGGTCAGGGTCACCCCTCCACTTT. This encodes CASSPRTGSGSPLHF.

The V gene is TRBV4-3, the J gene TRBJ1-1; no definite D call. Germline V lookup: CDR1 LGHNA, CDR2 YSLEER. The CDR3 has 15 residues. Trimming cost V 0 bases and J 6 bases, with 14 bases left between them. The CDR3 sequence is CASSQDLFRESEAFF. In nucleotides, the CDR3 is TGCGCCAGCAGCCAAGATCTGTTCCGAGAATCTGAAGCTTTCTTT.

This chain links TRBV10-3 with TRBJ1-1; D is unresolved. In germline, CDR1 is ENHRY, CDR2 SYGVKD. Trimming took off 6 bases at V and 1 base at J, with 15 bases between the two ends. CDR3 length equals 15 residues. DNA of the CDR3: TGTGCCATCAGCACCGATCGGAGAACGAACACTGAAGCTTTCTTT. It is translated as CAISTDRRTNTEAFF.

The chain has TRBV30 and TRBJ1-1; a weak D match, TRBD1 (5 bases). The CDR3 consists of 15 residues. The germline V gene has CDR1 GTSNPN and CDR2 SVGIG (reference sequence). The germline V and J ends were trimmed by 3 bases and 4 bases, with 18 bases remaining between them. The DNA of the CDR3 is TGTGCCTGGAGCCCTCCGGGTGGGGGGTCCACTGAAGCTTTCTTT. Translated: CAWSPPGGGSTEAFF.

V usage is TRBV29-1 and J usage is TRBJ1-2, with D tentatively TRBD1 (5 bases). CDR1 is SQVTM and CDR2 is ANQGSEA in the germline V gene. The CDR3 runs 12 residues. The germline V and J ends were trimmed by 4 bases and 1 base, with 7 bases remaining between them. The CDR3 loop reads CSVADSNYGYTF. In DNA form, the CDR3 reads TGCAGCGTTGCCGACAGTAACTATGGCTACACCTTC.

This sequence joins TRBV29-1 and TRBJ2-3; 11 bases agree with TRBD2. This CDR3 comprises 14 residues. V gave up 7 bases and J gave up 7 bases; unmatched junction bases: 10. Germline CDR1 and CDR2: SQVTM and ANQGSEA. The DNA of the CDR3 is TGCAGCGCCGGAAACCTAGCGGGGGGATATACGCAGTATTTT. It is translated as CSAGNLAGGYTQYF.

The chain couples TRBV29-1 to TRBJ2-5; D is possibly TRBD2 (6 bases). Between the trimmed V and J ends, which lost 6 bases and 3 bases, there was a span of 14 bases. This CDR3 region has 13 residues. Germline V gene data show CDR1 as SQVTM and CDR2 as ANQGSEA. Here the CDR3 reads CSVKPGLKETQYF. The CDR3, as DNA: TGCAGCGTCAAGCCGGGACTCAAAGAGACCCAGTACTTC.